These 22 T cell receptor beta chains were sequenced from one sample in a study of T cell responses to AZD1222 COVID-19 vaccine. Profiling relied on immunoSEQ multiplex PCR, and the TCRdb table lists in-frame clones only, not all of them. This table has approximately 150,000 clones, 85% to 95% appearing once. The source material was peripheral blood, sampled on day 0 of AZD1222 vaccination. The receptors were gathered from an adult in good health.

This clone was picked up one time. The rearrangement joins TRBV7-9 to TRBJ1-4, with no clear D. Germline V gene data show CDR1 as SEHNR and CDR2 as FQNEAQ (reference sequence). Deletions cut 1 base from V and 7 bases from J, with 4 bases between. CDR3 size: 12 residues. As DNA, the CDR3 is TGTGCCAGCAGCTTAGGAGGTGAAAAACTGTTTTTT. The encoded protein is CASSLGGEKLFF.

The CDR3 protein is CASSFPLEGSLYEQYF. CDR3 in DNA: TGTGCCAGCAGTTTTCCCCTGGAAGGGAGTTTGTACGAGCAGTACTTC. This sequence joins TRBV28 and TRBJ2-7; D possibly corresponds to TRBD2 (5 bases). CDR1 MDHEN and CDR2 SYDVKM come from the germline V gene. V shed 3 bases and J shed 4 bases, with 19 bases lying between them. There are 16 residues in the CDR3.

This clone was picked up one time. This rearrangement joins TRBV6-6 to TRBJ1-5, with a weak D call TRBD1 (5 bases). Germline V gene data show CDR1 as MNHNY and CDR2 as SVGAGI (reference sequence). The CDR3 covers 14 residues. V was cut by 2 bases and J by 4 bases, with 9 bases left in between. DNA for the CDR3: TGTGCCAGCAGTTACAGGGGCATTAATCAGCCCCAGCATTTT. This gives the protein CASSYRGINQPQHF.

The chain carries TRBV28 and TRBJ1-1; TRBD1 agrees at 7 bases. V gave up 5 bases and J gave up 1 base; unmatched junction bases: 7. Germline lookup yields CDR1 MDHEN and CDR2 SYDVKM. This CDR3 is built from 15 residues. The CDR3 region has the DNA TGTGCCAGCAGTGACCCCGCAGGGGGGAACACTGAAGCTTTCTTT. This encodes CASSDPAGGNTEAFF. Based on the CDR3 plus reference TRBV28 and TRBJ1-1, the full variable domain is DVKVTQSSRYLVKRTGEKVFLECVQDMDHENMFWYRQDPGLGLRLIYFSYDVKMKEKGDIPEGYSVSREKKERFSLILESASTNQTSMYLCASSDPAGGNTEAFFGQGTRLTVV.

This sequence joins TRBV6-4 and TRBJ2-3, with D uncertain. V dropped 6 bases and J dropped 1 base, with 11 bases sitting between them. The CDR3 extends over 14 amino acids. CDR1 and CDR2 from the germline V gene are MRHNA and SNTAGT. CDR3 DNA: TGTGCCAGCAGCGAAGAAGGACGCACAGATACGCAGTATTTT. This sequence encodes CASSEEGRTDTQYF.

V and J are TRBV18 and TRBJ1-2, with D possibly matching TRBD1 (5 bases). The germline gives CDR1 KGHSH, CDR2 LQKENI. Trimming removed 3 bases at V and 2 bases at J, with 16 bases between. This CDR3 has 16 amino acids. The CDR3: CASSPPNGALNYGYTF. CDR3 nucleotide sequence: TGTGCCAGCTCACCCCCTAATGGGGCTCTAAACTATGGCTACACCTTC.

The chain uses TRBV4-2 and TRBJ2-7; TRBD2 is a possible D gene (5 bases). The CDR3 is 14 residues long. Germline loops: CDR1 LGHNA, CDR2 YNFKEQ. V was pared by 1 base and J by 0 bases, with 7 bases between. The CDR3 nucleotides are TGTGCCAGCAGCCAAGGGACTCGCTCCTACGAGCAGTACTTC. Translating gives CASSQGTRSYEQYF.

V gene TRBV5-1 combines with J gene TRBJ1-2, with unresolved D. The CDR3 is made up of 11 amino acids. Looked up from germline, CDR1 is SGHRS and CDR2 is YFSETQ. The V end lost 7 bases, the J end lost 8 bases, and 12 bases lay between the germline ends. The CDR3 protein is CASLEAGGYTF. The CDR3 nucleotides read TGCGCCAGCCTCGAGGCAGGAGGCTACACCTTC.

J is TRBJ1-2 and V is TRBV12-5, with D uncertain. Per germline, CDR1 LGHNT and CDR2 FRNRAP. The CDR3 is made up of 15 amino acids. The germline V and J ends were trimmed by 2 bases and 5 bases, with 15 bases remaining between them. CDR3 sequence: CASGLPSLAVYGYTF. CDR3 nucleotide sequence: TGTGCTAGTGGTTTGCCTTCCCTTGCGGTATATGGCTACACCTTC. Filled out from reference TRBV12-5 and TRBJ1-2, the complete variable domain reads DARVTQTPRHKVTEMGQEVTMRCQPILGHNTVFWYRQTMMQGLELLAYFRNRAPLDDSGMPKDRFSAEMPDATLATLKIQPSEPRDSAVYFCASGLPSLAVYGYTFGSGTRLTVV.

The V call is TRBV18, the J call TRBJ1-6; 8 nucleotides line up with TRBD1. J lost 8 bases, V lost 3 bases, and 6 bases had no gene match. The CDR3 has 15 residues. Germline V gene lookup returns CDR1 KGHSH and CDR2 LQKENI. DNA of the CDR3: TGTGCCAGCTCACCCGGACAGGGAGTTGATTCACCCCTCCACTTT. Its protein is CASSPGQGVDSPLHF. The whole variable domain, filled in from reference TRBV18 and TRBJ1-6, reads NAGVMQNPRHLVRRRGQEARLRCSPMKGHSHVYWYRQLPEEGLKFMVYLQKENIIDESGMPKERFSAEFPKEGPSILRIQQVVRGDSAAYFCASSPGQGVDSPLHFGNGTRLTVT.

The chain recombines TRBV2 with TRBJ2-1; TRBD2 aligns across 7 bases. The CDR3 consists of 19 residues. Germline assignment: CDR1 SNHLY and CDR2 FYNNEI. V shed 6 bases, J shed 5 bases, and the junction held 22 bases outside the gene matches. CDR3 DNA: TGTGCCAGCAGGACAAGAAGAGGACTAGAGAGGCTGGGTGACAATGAGCAGTTCTTC. This translates into CASRTRRGLERLGDNEQFF.

V usage is TRBV19 and J usage is TRBJ1-6; no clear D. V was trimmed by 5 bases and J by 4 bases, leaving 18 bases between them. The V gene's germline CDR1 is LNHDA and CDR2 SQIVND (reference sequence). CDR3 length equals 17 residues. CDR3: CASSPDARQGYNSPLHF. The CDR3 DNA is TGTGCCAGTAGTCCAGACGCACGACAAGGTTATAATTCACCCCTCCACTTT.

The V gene is TRBV7-9, the J gene TRBJ2-7; no reliable D call. The CDR3 is made up of 12 amino acids. Germline CDR1 is SEHNR and CDR2 is FQNEAQ (reference sequence). Trimming removed 5 bases from V and 4 bases from J, with 9 bases in between. This chain's CDR3 is CASSTTAYEQYF. CDR3 nucleotide sequence: TGTGCCAGCAGCACAACAGCTTACGAGCAGTACTTC.

The genes are TRBV6-5 and TRBJ1-2; TRBD1 might be the D (5 bases). Germline V lookup: CDR1 MNHEY, CDR2 SVGAGI. V was cut by 6 bases and J by 8 bases, with 19 bases left in between. CDR3 length: 14 residues. CDR3 in amino acids: CASSSDSSSNGYTF. The CDR3 region has the DNA TGTGCCAGCAGCTCAGACAGCTCTTCGAACGGCTACACCTTC.

In this sample, this clone turned up once. The chain employs TRBV2 and TRBJ2-5, with TRBD2 identical over 8 bases. The CDR3 consists of 11 residues. The J segment lost 5 bases and the V segment lost 10 bases, leaving 3 bases of the junction unmatched. Germline values: CDR1 SNHLY, CDR2 FYNNEI. CDR3 protein: CATQRGETQYF. CDR3 DNA sequence: TGTGCCACCCAGCGGGGGGAGACCCAGTACTTC.

This clone was detected only a few times. V and J are TRBV28 and TRBJ2-7; D possibly corresponds to TRBD1 (5 bases). Trimming cost V 4 bases and J 4 bases, with 17 bases left between them. CDR1 is MDHEN, CDR2 SYDVKM, per germline. The length of the CDR3 is 15 residues. The CDR3 nucleotides are TGTGCCAGCAGTTCGTTAGGGGCGATCCGATACGAGCAGTACTTC. Encoded protein: CASSSLGAIRYEQYF.

This clone occurred once. The chain couples TRBV11-2 to TRBJ2-7, with D possibly TRBD2 on 5 matching bases. The ends were cut back, 3 bases at V and 0 bases at J, with 9 bases in the middle. CDR1 and CDR2 (germline): SGHAT, FQNNGV. This CDR3 is built from 14 residues. The CDR3 DNA sequence: TGTGCCAGCAGCTTGGAGGTCGTCTCCTACGAGCAGTACTTC. As protein: CASSLEVVSYEQYF.

The V call is TRBV4-2, the J call TRBJ1-2; D may be TRBD1 (6 bases). CDR3 size: 16 residues. V gave up 3 bases and J gave up 1 base, with 15 bases separating them. Germline V gene data show CDR1 as LGHNA and CDR2 as YNFKEQ. CDR3 in amino acids: CASSHGGAGVNYGYTF. CDR3 bases: TGTGCCAGCAGCCACGGCGGGGCAGGGGTTAACTATGGCTACACCTTC.

The genes are TRBV30 and TRBJ1-5; D gene uncertain. V was clipped by 0 bases and J by 3 bases, with 9 bases between them. Per the germline V gene, CDR1 is GTSNPN and CDR2 is SVGIG (reference sequence). CDR3 length equals 14 residues. The DNA for the CDR3 is TGTGCCTGGAGTGTAGGCAACCTCAATCAGCCCCAGCATTTT. It specifies CAWSVGNLNQPQHF.

This chain links TRBV25-1 with TRBJ1-3; D uncertain. The germline V gene encodes CDR1 MGHDK and CDR2 SYGVNS. The CDR3 sequence is 17 residues long. Between the trimmed V and J ends, which lost 10 bases and 0 bases, there was a span of 22 bases. The CDR3 reads CATLRRRLELSGNTIYF. The CDR3 DNA follows: TGTGCCACCCTGCGGCGGCGACTAGAGCTCTCTGGAAACACCATATATTTT.

The chain is built from TRBV28 and TRBJ2-2; TRBD1 matches 8 bases. The length of the CDR3 is 16 residues. Germline loops: CDR1 MDHEN, CDR2 SYDVKM. With V trimmed by 5 bases and J by 3 bases, 8 bases remained unmatched. The CDR3 reads CASSPPDREDTGELFF. The DNA for the CDR3 is TGTGCCAGCAGTCCCCCGGACAGGGAGGACACCGGGGAGCTGTTTTTT.

The chain uses TRBV5-6 and TRBJ1-1; D possibly corresponds to TRBD1 (6 bases). The germline gives CDR1 SGHDT, CDR2 YYEEEE. The CDR3 has 13 residues. The ends were cut back, 4 bases at V and 7 bases at J, with 14 bases in the middle. The CDR3 DNA sequence: TGTGCCAGCAGCCCTACGGGGGGCTATGAAGCTTTCTTT. Its translation: CASSPTGGYEAFF.